The rows below give T cell receptor beta chains drawn from one sample of a study of T cells in Graves' hyperthyroidism and ophthalmopathy. In TCRdb, the multiplex PCR reads were re-called with MiXCR into one record per CDR3 protein. This repertoire shows roughly 710,000 distinct CDR3 sequences, roughly a third found once; its top ten account for roughly 31%. Sequencing was carried out using blood. The source is a woman between 40 and 50 years old with Graves' hyperthyroidism. The CDR3 runs from the conserved cysteine through the conserved F or W. A D gene is named only where the DNA matches it firmly. Clone sizes are given selectively: once, few, many, or a class where the clone is expanded.

j_gene: TRBJ1-1
d_gene: -
v_gene: TRBV7-2
abundance: -
CDR3nt: TGCGCCAGCAGCCAACCAGGGACGGTGAACACTGAAGCTTTCTTT
CDR3aa: CASSQPGTVNTEAFF

j_gene: TRBJ1-1
d_gene: -
v_gene: TRBV4-3
abundance: few
CDR3nt: TGCGCCAGCAGCCAAGATCGGGTCGGGGTAACTGAAGCTTTCTTT
CDR3aa: CASSQDRVGVTEAFF

j_gene: TRBJ2-7
d_gene: -
v_gene: TRBV7-2
abundance: -
CDR3nt: TGTGCCAGCAGCTTAGGTCCAGCTACCTACGAGCAGTGCTTC
CDR3aa: CASSLGPATYEQCF

j_gene: TRBJ1-5
d_gene: -
v_gene: TRBV18
abundance: -
CDR3nt: TGTGCCAGCTCATCTCGTATTCTTAGCAATCAGCCCCAGCATTTT
CDR3aa: CASSSRILSNQPQHF

j_gene: TRBJ2-5
d_gene: TRBD1
v_gene: TRBV9
abundance: many
CDR3nt: TGTGCCAGCAGCTCTCGGACAGGGACGGAGACCCAGTACTTC
CDR3aa: CASSSRTGTETQYF

j_gene: TRBJ1-1
d_gene: -
v_gene: TRBV9
abundance: once
CDR3nt: TGTGCCAGCAGCCACCTCAAGGGCCTAAACACTGAAGCTTTCTTT
CDR3aa: CASSHLKGLNTEAFF

j_gene: TRBJ1-1
d_gene: -
v_gene: TRBV10-3
abundance: many
CDR3nt: TGTGCCATATGGGGACACTCATCAGAAGTAAGGCAGGGGAACACTGAAGCTTTCTTT
CDR3aa: CAIWGHSSEVRQGNTEAFF

j_gene: TRBJ1-4
d_gene: -
v_gene: TRBV29-1
abundance: many
CDR3nt: TGCAGCGTTGAAGAACAGGGTTGGGATAAACTGTTTTTT
CDR3aa: CSVEEQGWDKLFF

j_gene: TRBJ2-5
d_gene: -
v_gene: TRBV20-1
abundance: many
CDR3nt: TGCAGTGCTAATTATCTCGGACAGCAAGAGACCCAGTACTTC
CDR3aa: CSANYLGQQETQYF

j_gene: TRBJ2-7
d_gene: TRBD2
v_gene: TRBV25-1
abundance: -
CDR3nt: TGTGCCAGCAGTTCCGCAGGGACTAGCGGGAGGTTCTATGAGCAGTACTTC
CDR3aa: CASSSAGTSGRFYEQYF

j_gene: TRBJ2-5
d_gene: TRBD1
v_gene: TRBV6-1
abundance: -
CDR3nt: TGTGCCATTTACAGGGGTGAGACCCAGTACTTC
CDR3aa: CAIYRGETQYF

j_gene: TRBJ2-7
d_gene: -
v_gene: TRBV7-9
abundance: -
CDR3nt: TGTGCCAGTAGCTCCCGGGGGAGCTCCTACGAGCAGTACTTC
CDR3aa: CASSSRGSSYEQYF

j_gene: TRBJ2-7
d_gene: TRBD1
v_gene: TRBV10-3
abundance: many
CDR3nt: TGTGCCATCAGTTTTCCGGGACAGGGGTTTTACGAGCAGTACTTC
CDR3aa: CAISFPGQGFYEQYF

j_gene: TRBJ1-2
d_gene: -
v_gene: TRBV6-5
abundance: many
CDR3nt: TGTGCCAGCAGTTACTCGGGGGCGACAGTGGACAGCTATGGCTACACCTTC
CDR3aa: CASSYSGATVDSYGYTF

j_gene: TRBJ2-7
d_gene: TRBD2
v_gene: TRBV19
abundance: -
CDR3nt: TGTGCCAGTAGCCCTATAGCGGGGGTCTCCTACGAGCAGTACTTC
CDR3aa: CASSPIAGVSYEQYF

j_gene: TRBJ2-1
d_gene: TRBD2
v_gene: TRBV7-7
abundance: -
CDR3nt: TGTGCTAGCAGCTTAGGGCTAGCGGGAGGTCAGGATGAGCAGTTCTTC
CDR3aa: CASSLGLAGGQDEQFF

j_gene: TRBJ1-1
d_gene: -
v_gene: TRBV28
abundance: -
CDR3nt: TGTGCCAGCACCCCCCCATCGACCGAAGCTTTCTTT
CDR3aa: CASTPPSTEAFF

j_gene: TRBJ1-5
d_gene: -
v_gene: TRBV19
abundance: -
CDR3nt: TGTGCCAGTAGTATATTAGGGTCTAATCAGCCCCAGCATTTT
CDR3aa: CASSILGSNQPQHF

j_gene: TRBJ1-5
d_gene: -
v_gene: TRBV12-3/TRBV12-4
abundance: many
CDR3nt: TGTGCCAGCAGCCTAGCGGCAGGTCCTCAGCCCCAGCATTTT
CDR3aa: CASSLAAGPQPQHF

j_gene: TRBJ1-2
d_gene: -
v_gene: TRBV7-8
abundance: -
CDR3nt: TGTGCCAGCAGCTTAGGGGGACTAGCGGGTCCCTTC
CDR3aa: CASSLGGLAGPF

j_gene: TRBJ2-3
d_gene: -
v_gene: TRBV29-1
abundance: many
CDR3nt: TGCAGCGTTGACACGAGTTTCGGCGATACGCAGTATTTT
CDR3aa: CSVDTSFGDTQYF

j_gene: TRBJ1-2
d_gene: -
v_gene: TRBV10-2
abundance: many
CDR3nt: TGCGCCAGCAGCCCGCATTGGGGGAGCTATGGCTACACCTTC
CDR3aa: CASSPHWGSYGYTF

j_gene: TRBJ1-1
d_gene: TRBD1
v_gene: TRBV4-3
abundance: -
CDR3nt: TGCGCCAGCAGCCAGGCTGCACAGGGGGACACTGAAGCTTTCTTT
CDR3aa: CASSQAAQGDTEAFF

j_gene: TRBJ2-5
d_gene: TRBD2
v_gene: TRBV20-1
abundance: many
CDR3nt: TGCAGTGCTAGGGTAGCGGGATCCACCGAGACCCAGTACTTC
CDR3aa: CSARVAGSTETQYF

j_gene: TRBJ2-2
d_gene: TRBD2
v_gene: TRBV7-2
abundance: -
CDR3nt: TGTGCCAGCAGCTCGGGGCGGGGGGGCCGTGGGGAGCTGTTTTTT
CDR3aa: CASSSGRGGRGELFF

j_gene: TRBJ2-5
d_gene: TRBD2
v_gene: TRBV20-1
abundance: many
CDR3nt: TGCAGTGCTAGAGGGACTAGCGGGGGCCCAGAAGAGACCCAGTACTTC
CDR3aa: CSARGTSGGPEETQYF

j_gene: TRBJ2-7
d_gene: TRBD2
v_gene: TRBV7-8
abundance: once
CDR3nt: TGTGCCAGCAGCTCCTCTAGCGGGGCGAGCTCCTACAAGCAGTACTTC
CDR3aa: CASSSSSGASSYKQYF

j_gene: TRBJ1-4
d_gene: -
v_gene: TRBV9
abundance: few
CDR3nt: TGTGCCAGCAGCGAGGGGGGGGGGATTGAAAAACTGTTTTTT
CDR3aa: CASSEGGGIEKLFF

j_gene: TRBJ2-3
d_gene: -
v_gene: TRBV15
abundance: few
CDR3nt: TGTGCCACCAGCCGTTTGGTGGGGTGGGGCACAGATACGCAGTATTTT
CDR3aa: CATSRLVGWGTDTQYF